This entry lists 32 T cell receptor beta chains sequenced from one sample in a study of cytomegalovirus exposure and HLA in healthy donors. Primers: 60 Vbeta forward and 13 Jbeta reverse. Libraries were prepared by immunoSEQ multiplex PCR; TCRdb keeps only in-frame clonotypes and omits some of them. The repertoire holds 110,000 or so clones, with roughly 15% as singletons. Material: PBMCs. These TCRs come from a female donor in good health and CMV-seronegative.

This clone was seen only a few times. The chain is built from TRBV2 and TRBJ2-5; weak D call: TRBD2 (5 bases). Trimming left V 7 bases short and J 3 bases short, with 21 bases between. From germline, CDR1 is SNHLY and CDR2 FYNNEI. CDR3 length equals 16 residues. DNA for the CDR3: TGTGCCAGCAAGGGTTTGCAGGACTGGCAAAAAGAGACCCAGTACTTC. It translates to CASKGLQDWQKETQYF. Combining the CDR3 with reference TRBV2 and TRBJ2-5 gives the whole variable domain EPEVTQTPSHQVTQMGQEVILRCVPISNHLYFYWYRQILGQKVEFLVSFYNNEISEKSEIFDDQFSVERPDGSNFTLKIRSTKLEDSAMYFCASKGLQDWQKETQYFGPGTRLLVL.

The chain has TRBV27 and TRBJ2-7; TRBD1 agrees at 12 bases. The CDR3 runs 15 residues. Germline V gene sequence: CDR1 MNHEY, CDR2 SMNVEV (reference sequence). The V gene end was trimmed by 3 bases and the J gene end by 7 bases; junction bases not matched to a gene: 7. The CDR3: CASSLWGTGGLEQYF. In DNA, the CDR3 is TGTGCCAGCAGTTTGTGGGGGACAGGGGGCTTGGAGCAGTACTTC.

The DNA of the CDR3 is TGTGCCAGCAGTTTATCGGGGAGGGGCTACGAGCAGTACTTC. Its translation: CASSLSGRGYEQYF. The chain couples TRBV27 to TRBJ2-7; 7 nucleotides line up with TRBD2. Germline V gene lookup returns CDR1 MNHEY and CDR2 SMNVEV (reference sequence). Losses at the gene ends were 0 bases for V and 3 bases for J; bases not matched to a gene: 2. The CDR3 is 14 amino acids.

This sequence joins TRBV18 and TRBJ1-1; D perhaps matches TRBD1 (6 bases). CDR3 size: 13 residues. V shed 5 bases and J shed 3 bases, with 10 bases lying between them. Germline V gene data show CDR1 as KGHSH and CDR2 as LQKENI. The CDR3 region is CASSVQGHTEAFF. As DNA, the CDR3 is TGTGCCAGCTCAGTACAGGGACACACTGAAGCTTTCTTT.

Details on this clone: This sample also contains other DNA sequences that code for the same CDR3. The chain combines TRBV5-1 with TRBJ2-1; TRBD2 agrees at 11 bases. The CDR3 is 17 residues long. Germline V gene lookup returns CDR1 SGHRS and CDR2 YFSETQ. Germline trimming cut 0 bases from V and 0 bases from J; bases unmatched to any gene: 2. The DNA of the CDR3 is TGCGCCAGCAGCTTGGGAACTAGCGGGAGCTCCTACAATGAGCAGTTCTTC. Protein: CASSLGTSGSSYNEQFF.

The V gene is TRBV11-2, the J gene TRBJ1-1, with 7 bases that match TRBD1. The CDR3 consists of 12 residues. The V gene end was trimmed by 5 bases and the J gene end by 9 bases; junction bases not matched to a gene: 6. Per the germline V gene, CDR1 is SGHAT and CDR2 is FQNNGV. The CDR3 nucleotides are TGTGCCAGCAGCCACGACAGGGCTAAAGCTTTCTTT. Protein: CASSHDRAKAFF.

This clone was counted a few times. The V call is TRBV7-2, the J call TRBJ2-3; TRBD1 matches 11 bases. The CDR3 sequence is 16 residues long. Germline V gene data show CDR1 as SGHTA and CDR2 as FQGNSA. The V gene end was trimmed by 4 bases and the J gene end by 3 bases; junction bases not matched to a gene: 6. The CDR3 spells CASSSAGTGGTDTQYF. CDR3 sequence (DNA): TGTGCCAGCAGCTCGGCCGGGACAGGGGGAACAGATACGCAGTATTTT.

This chain uses TRBV28 with TRBJ2-7; D possibly corresponds to TRBD1 (5 bases). The CDR3 consists of 13 residues. From germline, CDR1 is MDHEN and CDR2 SYDVKM. V lost 2 bases, J lost 4 bases, and 9 bases lay in between. The CDR3 is CASSLNRKYEQYF. CDR3 nucleotides: TGTGCCAGCAGTTTAAACAGGAAATACGAGCAGTACTTC. Complete variable domain (other parts from reference TRBV28 and TRBJ2-7): DVKVTQSSRYLVKRTGEKVFLECVQDMDHENMFWYRQDPGLGLRLIYFSYDVKMKEKGDIPEGYSVSREKKERFSLILESASTNQTSMYLCASSLNRKYEQYFGPGTRLTVT.

V gene TRBV5-1 combines with J gene TRBJ2-7; tentative D call: TRBD1 (6 bases). The CDR3 length is 14 residues. Germline V lookup: CDR1 SGHRS, CDR2 YFSETQ. V dropped 6 bases and J dropped 4 bases, with 17 bases sitting between them. CDR3 loop: CASNDGQGIYEQYF. CDR3 DNA sequence: TGCGCCAGCAACGACGGTCAGGGGATTTACGAGCAGTACTTC.

The gene calls are TRBV2 and TRBJ2-1; 7 nucleotides match TRBD2. CDR1 SNHLY and CDR2 FYNNEI come from the germline V gene. V gave up 1 base and J gave up 3 bases; unmatched junction bases: 3. This CDR3 spans 15 amino acids. CDR3 sequence reads: CASSEGLADYNEQFF. The CDR3, as DNA: TGTGCCAGCAGTGAAGGTCTAGCGGACTACAATGAGCAGTTCTTC.

V is TRBV19 and J is TRBJ2-3; the D gene is possibly TRBD1 (6 bases). V was trimmed by 3 bases and J by 6 bases, leaving 19 bases between them. Germline assignment: CDR1 LNHDA and CDR2 SQIVND (reference sequence). The CDR3 is made up of 16 amino acids. CDR3 in amino acids: CASSIQGDGTQDTQYF. Written as DNA, the CDR3 is TGTGCCAGTAGTATTCAAGGGGACGGGACACAGGATACGCAGTATTTT. Full variable domain (remainder filled in from reference TRBV19 and TRBJ2-3): DGGITQSPKYLFRKEGQNVTLSCEQNLNHDAMYWYRQDPGQGLRLIYYSQIVNDFQKGDIAEGYSVSREKKESFPLTVTSAQKNPTAFYLCASSIQGDGTQDTQYFGPGTRLTVL.

This sequence joins TRBV19 and TRBJ2-3; TRBD1 agrees at 7 bases. V lost 10 bases and J lost 1; bases outside the gene matches: 5. Per the germline V gene, CDR1 is LNHDA and CDR2 is SQIVND (reference sequence). The CDR3 has 13 residues. CDR3 DNA: TGTGCCACCTCCGACAGGGGCACAGATACGCAGTATTTT. Translation gives CATSDRGTDTQYF.

On this clone itself: The sample holds other DNA sequences that translate to the same CDR3. The chain uses TRBV7-2 and TRBJ2-7; 7 bases match TRBD2. Losses at the gene ends were 5 bases for V and 4 bases for J; bases not matched to a gene: 11. The CDR3 consists of 15 residues. Germline lookup yields CDR1 SGHTA and CDR2 FQGNSA. CDR3 DNA sequence: TGTGCCAGCAGCGAAGGACTAGTGGGAATATACGAGCAGTACTTC. Its protein is CASSEGLVGIYEQYF.

The chain employs TRBV10-3 and TRBJ1-2; no reliable D call. Germline V gene lookup returns CDR1 ENHRY and CDR2 SYGVKD. The CDR3 consists of 14 residues. Trimming stripped 6 bases from V and 8 bases from J, with 19 bases between. The CDR3 sequence: CAISATTKTNGYTF. The CDR3 bases are TGTGCCATCAGCGCCACGACCAAAACTAACGGCTACACCTTC.

CDR3 residues: CASSQVSRQAGVTGELFF. The CDR3 coding sequence is TGCGCCAGCAGCCAAGTCAGTCGGCAAGCGGGAGTCACCGGGGAGCTGTTTTTT. This chain connects TRBV4-1 to TRBJ2-2; 8 bases line up with TRBD2. Germline CDR1 is MGHRA and CDR2 is YSYEKL. The trim removed 1 base at V and 4 bases at J, leaving 11 bases unmatched. This CDR3 region has 18 residues.

The gene calls are TRBV29-1 and TRBJ1-2, with D tentatively TRBD1 (5 bases). CDR3 length equals 13 residues. The germline CDR1 and CDR2 sequences are SQVTM and ANQGSEA. V shed 6 bases and J shed 8 bases, with 19 bases lying between them. The CDR3 sequence: CSVKPTGLQGYTF. CDR3 nucleotide sequence: TGCAGCGTCAAACCAACAGGCCTCCAGGGCTACACCTTC.

This clone was counted between two and nine times. This chain joins TRBV7-8 and TRBJ1-1; D is uncertain. Germline assignment: CDR1 SGHVS and CDR2 FQNEAQ. V was shortened by 5 bases and J by 11 bases, with 12 bases between the two germline ends. The CDR3 length is 11 residues. CDR3 DNA sequence: TGTGCCAGCAGCGGAGAGAGGGCGGCTTTCTTT. Encoded protein: CASSGERAAFF.

This clone occurred a few times. V and J are TRBV6-5 and TRBJ2-1; 10 bases match TRBD2. J gave up 6 bases and V 6 bases, and 2 bases lay outside the gene matches. CDR3 size: 13 residues. Looked up from germline, CDR1 is MNHEY and CDR2 is SVGAGI. The CDR3 here is CASRIAGGNEQFF. Written as DNA, the CDR3 is TGTGCCAGCAGAATAGCGGGAGGCAATGAGCAGTTCTTC.

This clone has a handful of counts. J is TRBJ2-7 and V is TRBV13; D is possibly TRBD2 (6 bases). Between the trimmed V and J ends, which lost 0 bases and 5 bases, there was a span of 8 bases. The CDR3 is made up of 13 amino acids. CDR1 is PRHDT and CDR2 is FYEKMQ in the germline V gene (reference sequence). The CDR3 loop is CASSLGGGNEQYF. As DNA, the CDR3 is TGTGCCAGCAGCTTAGGTGGGGGGAACGAGCAGTACTTC. Based on the CDR3 plus reference TRBV13 and TRBJ2-7, the full variable domain is AAGVIQSPRHLIKEKRETATLKCYPIPRHDTVYWYQQGPGQDPQFLISFYEKMQSDKGSIPDRFSAQQFSDYHSELNMSSLELGDSALYFCASSLGGGNEQYFGPGTRLTVT.

The chain carries TRBV4-3 and TRBJ1-1; D possibly corresponds to TRBD1 (5 bases). CDR3 length: 16 amino acids. CDR1 is LGHNA, CDR2 YSLEER, per germline. The V gene lost 0 bases and the J gene lost 0 bases, with 11 bases spanning the gap. The CDR3 loop reads CASSQEFVGVNTEAFF. The DNA of the CDR3 is TGCGCCAGCAGCCAAGAGTTTGTAGGGGTGAACACTGAAGCTTTCTTT.

The chain combines TRBV11-2 with TRBJ1-5, with D hard to call. This CDR3 comprises 13 residues. V was trimmed by 3 bases and J by 3 bases, leaving 6 bases between them. Germline loops: CDR1 SGHAT, CDR2 FQNNGV. In DNA, the CDR3 is TGTGCCAGCAGCTTCACAGACAATCAGCCCCAGCATTTT. It is translated as CASSFTDNQPQHF.

This clone was picked up a small number of times. V usage is TRBV30 and J usage is TRBJ2-3; weak D call: TRBD2 (6 bases). V was shortened by 3 bases and J by 4 bases, with 8 bases between the two germline ends. The CDR3 runs 12 residues. The germline CDR1 and CDR2 sequences are GTSNPN and SVGIG (reference sequence). The CDR3 loop is CAWRTSADTQYF. CDR3 DNA sequence: TGTGCCTGGAGGACTAGTGCAGATACGCAGTATTTT.

V is TRBV29-1 and J is TRBJ2-7; perhaps TRBD2 as D (6 bases). V lost 1 base to trimming and J lost 4 bases, with 8 bases between them. The CDR3 consists of 12 residues. Germline-derived CDR1 and CDR2 are SQVTM and ANQGSEA. As DNA, the CDR3 is TGCAGCGTTGAAGTCGGGGGTTACGAGCAGTACTTC. It encodes CSVEVGGYEQYF.

J is TRBJ2-1 and V is TRBV28; 10 nucleotides match TRBD2. The germline V gene has CDR1 MDHEN and CDR2 SYDVKM. The CDR3 sequence is 12 residues long. Unmatched junction bases numbered 6, after V lost 6 bases and J lost 13 bases. In nucleotides, the CDR3 is TGTGCCAGCAGGGGGACTAGCGAGACCCAGTTCTTC. Residues: CASRGTSETQFF. Looking up the rest from reference TRBV28 and TRBJ2-1 gives the full variable domain: DVKVTQSSRYLVKRTGEKVFLECVQDMDHENMFWYRQDPGLGLRLIYFSYDVKMKEKGDIPEGYSVSREKKERFSLILESASTNQTSMYLCASRGTSETQFFGPGTRLTVL.

The chain recombines TRBV30 with TRBJ2-1; the D gene is possibly TRBD1 (6 bases). There are 13 residues in the CDR3. CDR1 and CDR2 (germline): GTSNPN, SVGIG (reference sequence). V lost 4 bases to trimming and J lost 12 bases, with 19 bases between them. This chain's CDR3 is CAWKALSGTRQFF. The CDR3 DNA is TGTGCCTGGAAAGCCCTCTCCGGGACAAGGCAGTTCTTC.

V is TRBV19 and J is TRBJ2-5; TRBD1 matches at 9 bases. CDR3 length: 15 amino acids. V shed 3 bases, J shed 2 bases, and the junction held 4 bases outside the gene matches. Germline-derived CDR1 and CDR2 are LNHDA and SQIVND (reference sequence). CDR3 DNA: TGTGCCAGTAGTATGCACAGGGGGCGTCAAGAGACCCAGTACTTC. This translates into CASSMHRGRQETQYF. Full variable domain (outside the CDR3, taken from reference TRBV19 and TRBJ2-5): DGGITQSPKYLFRKEGQNVTLSCEQNLNHDAMYWYRQDPGQGLRLIYYSQIVNDFQKGDIAEGYSVSREKKESFPLTVTSAQKNPTAFYLCASSMHRGRQETQYFGPGTRLLVL.

The chain recombines TRBV6-1 with TRBJ2-7, with D unresolved. Germline V lookup: CDR1 MNHNS, CDR2 SASEGT. Trimming took off 0 bases at V and 1 base at J, with 7 bases between the two ends. The CDR3 has 14 residues. The CDR3 nucleotides read TGTGCCAGCAGTGAAGCGCTGCAGTCCTACGAGCAGTACTTC. This sequence encodes CASSEALQSYEQYF.

The genes are TRBV2 and TRBJ1-3; D uncertain. Between the trimmed V and J ends, which lost 0 bases and 0 bases, there was a span of 9 bases. This CDR3 is 16 amino acids long. The germline gives CDR1 SNHLY, CDR2 FYNNEI. DNA for the CDR3: TGTGCCAGCAGTGAAGCCTTAGACAACTCTGGAAACACCATATATTTT. Protein sequence: CASSEALDNSGNTIYF.

The table lists this clone with a few counts. This chain links TRBV19 with TRBJ2-7, with a weak D call TRBD1 (5 bases). CDR1 is LNHDA and CDR2 is SQIVND in the germline V gene (reference sequence). V lost 10 bases and J lost 0, with 16 bases in between. CDR3 length equals 14 residues. The CDR3 DNA sequence: TGTGCCACCCGAATGGCAGGGAACTCCTACGAGCAGTACTTC. It translates to CATRMAGNSYEQYF.

To note about this clone: Given the absence of the conserved phenylalanine or tryptophan at the CDR3 end, a read error is likely. The chain employs TRBV9 and TRBJ1-2; 12 positions match TRBD1. Trimming took 4 bases from V and 3 from J; bases not matched to a gene: 4. This CDR3 region has 15 residues. Germline CDR1 and CDR2: SGDLS and YYNGEE. CDR3 region: CASSPGTGGDYGYTL. As DNA, the CDR3 is TGTGCCAGCAGCCCGGGGACAGGGGGCGACTATGGCTACACCCTC.

The V gene is TRBV7-2, the J gene TRBJ1-2, with TRBD1 identical over 7 bases. Germline trimming cut 3 bases from V and 8 bases from J; bases unmatched to any gene: 9. This CDR3 is built from 14 residues. Germline CDR1 reads SGHTA; CDR2 reads FQGNSA. CDR3 residues: CASSFPDRLEGYTF. The CDR3 DNA is TGTGCCAGCAGCTTTCCGGACAGGCTTGAGGGCTACACCTTC.

This clone was recorded a few times. The chain's CDR3 is CSVRRGGIGNNEQFF. In DNA form, the CDR3 reads TGCAGCGTCAGGAGAGGAGGGATTGGGAACAATGAGCAGTTCTTC. The genes are TRBV29-1 and TRBJ2-1; D is possibly TRBD2 (6 bases). CDR3 size: 15 residues. The V end lost 6 bases, the J end lost 5 bases, and 20 bases lay between the germline ends. Germline values: CDR1 SQVTM, CDR2 ANQGSEA.